This TCR beta chain was found in a study of tumor-infiltrating lymphocytes in primary liver carcinoma. Looking at the study overall: Productive TCRbeta read yields ran from roughly 3.8 to 7.5 million per sample and were similar between tissues. Study-wide results and limits: Overlap in tumor-adjacent and tumor-blood pairs fell below that of tumor region pairs. Unsorted bulk processing meant the study did not compare CD4+ and CD8+ repertoires. The study found a significantly higher top-250-clone fraction in tumors than in blood (p = 0.039).

They got blood RNA out of unsorted whole blood and also pulled out germline DNA. Total RNA (roughly 530 ng) served as template for TCR beta cDNA synthesis primed by a constant-region primer. Modified slightly, ARM-PCR produced TCR beta libraries over three nested multiplex PCR rounds. Each CDR3 protein gets one entry after TCRdb re-called the multiplex PCR reads with MiXCR. The sample contains approximately 310,000 distinct CDR3 sequences, about 60% of which appear only once. Comment on this clonotype: What it binds is unknown. The germline gene is not matched at one end of the junction; a read error may be the cause.

The sequenced sample was peripheral blood. This receptor was obtained from a man aged 35 to 55 with primary liver carcinoma and hepatitis B virus infection.

The CDR3 reads CASSFRQSSYNEQFF. The CDR3 DNA reads TGCGCCAGCAGTTTTAGACAGAGCTCCTACAATGAGCAGTTCTTC. The V call is TRBV11-1, the J call TRBJ2-1, with a possible D match to TRBD1 (5 bases). CDR1 and CDR2 (germline): SGHAT, FQDESV (reference sequence). The CDR3 contains 15 residues. The full variable domain, rest sourced from reference TRBV11-1 and TRBJ2-1, is EAEVAQSPRYKITEKSQAVAFWCDPISGHATLYWYRQILGQGPELLVQFQDESVVDDSQLPKDRFSAERLKGVDSTLKIQPAELGDSAMYLCASSFRQSSYNEQFFGPGTRLTVL.